This T cell receptor beta chain is from a study of IL-32 and malignant T cell survival in cutaneous lymphoma (dated by TCRdb to 2020 to 2023). Describing the broader study: Whether the surviving TCR Vbeta+ T cells in IL-32 cultures were the malignant clone rather than benign T cells sharing that Vbeta was tested by high-throughput TCR sequencing. A couple of CTCL donors were studied by high-throughput TCR sequencing, confirming IL-32beta supported malignant T cell survival in vitro.

The QIAamp DNA Mini kit was used to extract genomic DNA, which was then profiled by immunoSEQ with roughly 90-450 ng of DNA template. Sourced from immuneACCESS, this table was stored by TCRdb with only in-frame sequences that have V and J called. A share of the clones is absent; for the studies checked, an unresolved V gene accounts for under half, and the remainder has no known explanation. For this sample the table gives 2,000 to 2,500 clones, of which roughly 87% were detected only once. The ten top clones hold approximately 50% of the sample. Trimming takes 4 bases from V and 1 base from J, and the germline ends sit 2 bases apart. The CDR3 goes from the cysteine to the phenylalanine over 11 residues. Here the CDR3 DNA is all that survives: 33 bases in frame from base 1. Taken from the germline V gene (reference sequence), the CDR1 and CDR2 loops are SGHNT and YYREEE. Blood samples were obtained from patients with leukemic cutaneous T cell lymphoma (Sezary syndrome) who were treated at a US cutaneous lymphoma program. Ficoll centrifugation was used to isolate peripheral blood mononuclear cells from the blood of patients.

The investigation overall reported the following: No exact culture duration for the TCR-sequenced samples was stated in the methods. Malignant T cell survival in vitro appeared to be supported by IL-32beta through the induction of large CD14+ antigen-presenting cells that reduced apoptosis. The kinetics of enhanced malignant T cell survival in culture differed somewhat from one CTCL blood donor to another. According to TCR sequencing, the TCRs of malignant T cells persisted after in vitro culture with IL-32beta.

A word on this clone: Its antigen is not yet known. No base quality information exists; no much larger clone differs at one position.

The rearranged chain carries TRBV5-4 and TRBJ2-5, with the identity of the D gene unclear. This clonotype was obtained from a human donor with cutaneous T cell lymphoma. The sample here was blood, taken on day 0. This receptor carries the CDR3 CASSLQETQYF. The nucleotides read TGTGCCAGCAGCCTCCAAGAGACCCAGTACTTC.